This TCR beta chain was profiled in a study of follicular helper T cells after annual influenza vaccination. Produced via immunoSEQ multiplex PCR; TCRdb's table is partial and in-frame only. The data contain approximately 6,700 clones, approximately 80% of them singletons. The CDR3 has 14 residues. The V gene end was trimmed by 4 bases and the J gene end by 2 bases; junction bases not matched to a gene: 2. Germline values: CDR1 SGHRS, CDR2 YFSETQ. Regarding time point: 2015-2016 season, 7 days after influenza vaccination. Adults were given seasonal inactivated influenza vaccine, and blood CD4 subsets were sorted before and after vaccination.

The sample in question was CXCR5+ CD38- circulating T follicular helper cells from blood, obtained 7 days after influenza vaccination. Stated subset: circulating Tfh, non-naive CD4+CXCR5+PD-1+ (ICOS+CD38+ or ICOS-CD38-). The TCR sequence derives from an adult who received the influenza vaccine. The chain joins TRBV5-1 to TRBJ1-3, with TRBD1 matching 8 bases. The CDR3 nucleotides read TGCGCCAGCAGCGCGACAGGGGCTGGAAACACCATATATTTT. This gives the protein CASSATGAGNTIYF.